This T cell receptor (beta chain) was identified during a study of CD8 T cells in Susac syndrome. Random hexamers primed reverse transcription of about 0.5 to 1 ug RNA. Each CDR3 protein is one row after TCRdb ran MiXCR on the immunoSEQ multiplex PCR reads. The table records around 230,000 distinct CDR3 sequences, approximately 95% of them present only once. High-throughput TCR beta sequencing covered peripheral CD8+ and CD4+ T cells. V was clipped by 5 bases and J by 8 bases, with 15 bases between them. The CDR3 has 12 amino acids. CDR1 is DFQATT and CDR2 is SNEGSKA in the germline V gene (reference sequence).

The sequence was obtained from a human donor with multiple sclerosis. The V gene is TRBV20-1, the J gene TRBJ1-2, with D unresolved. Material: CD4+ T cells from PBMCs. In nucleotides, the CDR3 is TGCAGTGCTGCCGATGATGGAAACGGCTACACCTTC. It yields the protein CSAADDGNGYTF.